This TCR beta chain was documented in a study of blood T cell repertoires in COVID-19. In the case of this clone: The same CDR3 also results from other DNA sequences found in this sample.

V lost 7 bases and J lost 1; bases outside the gene matches: 8. The V gene's germline CDR1 is SGDLS and CDR2 YYNGEE. CDR3 length equals 15 residues. Sequencing used immunoSEQ multiplex PCR; TCRdb keeps in-frame clones, though not all of them. This table holds about 250,000 clones, approximately 85% found once. This chain connects TRBV9 to TRBJ1-1, with 9 bases lining up with TRBD1. This TCR was recovered from a woman between 45 and 65 years old with acute COVID-19. Sequencing was done on a sample of PBMCs or T cells enriched from blood (not recorded which). This chain's CDR3 is CASSVGTGSNTEAFF. In DNA, the CDR3 is TGTGCCAGCTCCGTCGGGACAGGGTCGAACACTGAAGCTTTCTTT.